The 15 T cell receptor beta chains below all came from one sample that was sequenced in a study of T cells after yellow fever vaccination. Using its own MiXCR run on the 5' RACE reads, TCRdb lists one record per CDR3 protein. Of 200,000 to 300,000 distinct CDR3 sequences listed, over 6.5% are singletons. The source was CD4+ T cells sorted from PBMCs, collected on the day of the yellow fever booster vaccination. The receptors come from a man aged 30 to 45 who received the YFV17D yellow fever vaccine.

In the case of this clonotype: A junction end diverges from the germline sequence, so it may reflect a read error. The rearrangement uses TRBV7-2 and TRBJ2-3, with 9 nucleotides matching TRBD1. Germline V gene data show CDR1 as SGHTA and CDR2 as FQGNSA. The CDR3 is 16 residues long. The CDR3 loop is CASSPTGQGSTDTQYF. The CDR3 bases are TGTGCCAGCAGCCCGACGGGACAGGGAAGCACGGATACGCAGTATTTT.

The chain is built from TRBV20-1 and TRBJ2-5; perhaps D is TRBD1 or TRBD2 (5 bases each). Per germline, CDR1 DFQATT and CDR2 SNEGSKA (reference sequence). There are 14 residues in the CDR3. V was shortened by 0 bases and J by 7 bases, with 15 bases between the two germline ends. CDR3 region: CSARDVGEWGTQYF. The CDR3 bases are TGCAGTGCTAGAGATGTAGGGGAGTGGGGGACCCAGTACTTC.

The V gene is TRBV5-4, the J gene TRBJ2-3; 14 bases are shared with TRBD2. The CDR3 runs to 16 residues. The germline V gene has CDR1 SGHNT and CDR2 YYREEE (reference sequence). Unmatched junction bases numbered 8, after V lost 4 bases and J lost 7 bases. CDR3 loop: CASSVTGTSGSHTQYF. The CDR3 DNA reads as TGTGCCAGCAGCGTGACCGGGACTAGCGGGAGTCATACGCAGTATTTT.

This clonotype has at least ten counts. The chain employs TRBV29-1 and TRBJ2-3, with D unresolved. Germline V gene data show CDR1 as SQVTM and CDR2 as ANQGSEA. This CDR3 is 12 amino acids long. Trimming stripped 5 bases from V and 2 bases from J, with 8 bases between. Written as DNA, the CDR3 is TGCAGCGTTCTAATATCCACAGATACGCAGTATTTT. It translates to CSVLISTDTQYF.

The rearrangement uses TRBV15 and TRBJ2-3; possibly TRBD2 for D (6 bases). Between the trimmed V and J ends, which lost 0 bases and 3 bases, there was a span of 16 bases. The CDR3 has 17 residues. Germline V CDR1 and CDR2: LNHNV, YYDKDF (reference sequence). CDR3 region: CATSRDHWGVSTDTQYF. The CDR3 DNA follows: TGTGCCACCAGCAGAGATCACTGGGGGGTTTCGACAGATACGCAGTATTTT.

The chain combines TRBV20-1 with TRBJ2-3, with 9 bases aligning to TRBD2. CDR3 size: 16 residues. Germline V gives CDR1 DFQATT, CDR2 SNEGSKA (reference sequence). Germline trimming cut 6 bases from V and 1 base from J; bases unmatched to any gene: 11. CDR3 nucleotides: TGCAGTGCCTCGGGCGGGAGGGCCGTGCGCACAGATACGCAGTATTTT. This encodes CSASGGRAVRTDTQYF.

The gene calls are TRBV9 and TRBJ2-3, with TRBD1 matching 9 bases. The CDR3 length is 13 residues. CDR1 SGDLS and CDR2 YYNGEE come from the germline V gene. Germline trimming cut 0 bases from V and 13 bases from J; bases unmatched to any gene: 6. The CDR3 reads CASSVEDGTGKYF. In DNA, the CDR3 is TGTGCCAGCAGCGTAGAGGACGGGACAGGGAAGTATTTT. Based on the CDR3 plus reference TRBV9 and TRBJ2-3, the full variable domain is DSGVTQTPKHLITATGQRVTLRCSPRSGDLSVYWYQQSLDQGLQFLIQYYNGEERAKGNILERFSAQQFPDLHSELNLSSLELGDSALYFCASSVEDGTGKYFGPGTRLTVL.

With regard to this clonotype: This may stem from a read error, because a much larger clone lies one nucleotide away. J is TRBJ2-1 and V is TRBV29-1, with TRBD1 identical over 8 bases. Germline values: CDR1 SQVTM, CDR2 ANQGSEA. CDR3 size: 14 residues. Unmatched junction bases numbered 12, after V lost 7 bases and J lost 7 bases. The CDR3 coding sequence is TGCAGCGCGGACCGGGACAGGCTAAAGAATGAGCAGTTCTTC. This codes for CSADRDRLKNEQFF.

The chain is built from TRBV28 and TRBJ2-7; tentatively, D is TRBD2 (5 bases). Germline CDR1 MDHEN, CDR2 SYDVKM. There are 13 residues in the CDR3. The V end was cut by 8 bases, the J end by 5 bases, with 16 bases between. The CDR3, as DNA: TGTGCCAGCCATACCACGAAAGCGGACGAGCAGTACTTC. Translation: CASHTTKADEQYF.

This clonotype turned up a few times. The V call is TRBV19, the J call TRBJ2-1; unclear D gene. The CDR3 is made up of 16 amino acids. V shed 3 bases and J shed 1 base, with 13 bases lying between them. Per germline, CDR1 LNHDA and CDR2 SQIVND (reference sequence). CDR3 protein: CASSIAPLGSYNEQFF. The DNA for the CDR3 is TGTGCCAGTAGTATTGCGCCCCTCGGATCCTACAATGAGCAGTTCTTC.

In its sample, this clonotype was seen many times. The CDR3 is CASSRGASDQQYF. Here the CDR3 DNA reads TGTGCCAGCAGCAGAGGGGCCTCTGATCAGCAGTACTTC. V is TRBV3-1 and J is TRBJ2-7; D might be TRBD1 or TRBD2, each matching 5 bases. The CDR3 is 13 amino acids. Per the germline V gene, CDR1 is LGHDT and CDR2 is YNNKEL (reference sequence). The V end lost 5 bases, the J end lost 8 bases, and 16 bases lay between the germline ends.

This clonotype was counted only a few times. V and J are TRBV5-1 and TRBJ2-7, with D possibly TRBD1 on 6 matching bases. The CDR3 contains 13 residues. Germline V gene lookup returns CDR1 SGHRS and CDR2 YFSETQ. Trimming removed 9 bases from V and 1 base from J, with 14 bases in between. The CDR3 coding sequence is TGCGCCACCCGGGACACTCGGTCCTACGAGCAGTACTTC. Residues: CATRDTRSYEQYF. Full variable domain (outside the CDR3, taken from reference TRBV5-1 and TRBJ2-7): KAGVTQTPRYLIKTRGQQVTLSCSPISGHRSVSWYQQTPGQGLQFLFEYFSETQRNKGNFPGRFSGRQFSNSRSEMNVSTLELGDSALYLCATRDTRSYEQYFGPGTRLTVT.

This clonotype appeared many times. The chain uses TRBV5-1 and TRBJ2-2, with TRBD1 matching over 9 bases. Unmatched junction bases numbered 9, after V lost 4 bases and J lost 5 bases. Germline CDR1 reads SGHRS; CDR2 reads YFSETQ. This CDR3 has 16 residues. Here the CDR3 DNA reads TGCGCCAGCAGCCTCACGGACAGGGGCTTTACCGGGGAGCTGTTTTTT. Protein: CASSLTDRGFTGELFF.

This clonotype was picked up a small number of times. The gene calls are TRBV7-2 and TRBJ1-1, with TRBD1 as a possible D gene (5 bases). V lost 5 bases, J lost 3 bases, and 13 bases lay in between. This CDR3 is 14 amino acids long. The V gene's germline CDR1 is SGHTA and CDR2 FQGNSA. The CDR3 DNA reads TGTGCCAGCAGCAGGACACCTCCGGACACTGAAGCTTTCTTT. It specifies CASSRTPPDTEAFF.

This clonotype turned up a few times. This chain connects TRBV20-1 to TRBJ2-3, with D uncertain. Trimming took 2 bases from V and 4 from J, leaving 13 bases between them. Per the germline V gene, CDR1 is DFQATT and CDR2 is SNEGSKA (reference sequence). There are 14 residues in the CDR3. The chain's CDR3 is CSARTPLGADTQYF. DNA of the CDR3: TGCAGTGCTAGAACCCCTTTAGGAGCAGATACGCAGTATTTT.